The sample holds a few counts of the clone carrying this T cell receptor beta chain. The antigen is not known. The data stem from a study of molecular identifiers for immune sequencing clone quantification. General study results and limits: Under 1% of molecules in naive cells, but over 99% of effector molecules, belonged to clones above 20 RNA copies.

Germline V gives CDR1 DFQATT, CDR2 SNEGSKA (reference sequence). This CDR3 region has 14 residues. Deletions cut 2 bases from V and 5 bases from J, with 13 bases between. TCRdb independently ran MiXCR on the PCR reads; one entry per CDR3 protein. This table has just under 65,000 distinct CDR3 sequences, under 20% appearing once. The sequenced sample was naive CD8+ T cells from blood, with Jurkat cell RNA spiked in. Noted subset: FACS-sorted CD8+CD4-CCR7+CD45RA+ naive T cells. The chain employs TRBV20-1 and TRBJ2-1, with TRBD1 as a possible D gene (5 bases). The clonotype comes from a human donor in good health. Some libraries in this study had Jurkat cell RNA spiked in. CDR3: CSARFWGLNNEQFF. CDR3 nucleotides: TGCAGTGCTAGATTTTGGGGCCTCAACAATGAGCAGTTCTTC.